The 23 T cell receptor beta chains below were found in one sample sequenced in a study of early T cells in non-severe SARS-CoV-2 infection. One entry per CDR3 protein, called by TCRdb with MiXCR from the 5' RACE reads. The sample carries about 90,000 distinct CDR3 sequences, roughly 12% recorded once. The specimen comprised whole blood, sampled at baseline. The receptors stem from an adult who was a healthcare worker with PCR-confirmed SARS-CoV-2 infection or an uninfected control (not recorded which).

This clonotype has only a few counts. The chain links TRBV6-5 to TRBJ1-6, with D maybe TRBD1 (5 bases). Germline CDR1 reads MNHEY; CDR2 reads SVGAGI. V was trimmed by 0 bases and J by 7 bases, leaving 16 bases between them. CDR3 length equals 17 residues. This CDR3 reads CASSYSGLLPLNSPLHF. CDR3 nucleotides: TGTGCCAGCAGTTACTCGGGACTCCTCCCTTTGAATTCACCCCTCCACTTT.

This clonotype has a handful of counts. The gene calls are TRBV4-1 and TRBJ2-3; D is possibly TRBD1 (5 bases). V was pared by 0 bases and J by 2 bases, with 12 bases between. This CDR3 has 16 amino acids. Germline V gene data show CDR1 as MGHRA and CDR2 as YSYEKL. CDR3 sequence (DNA): TGCGCCAGCAGCCAAGAACGGACATGGGACACAGATACGCAGTATTTT. Residues: CASSQERTWDTDTQYF.

This clonotype has a count of ten or more. The V call is TRBV29-1, the J call TRBJ2-7; D is uncertain. Germline V gene lookup returns CDR1 SQVTM and CDR2 ANQGSEA. V was clipped by 4 bases and J by 0 bases, with 16 bases between them. The CDR3 extends over 15 amino acids. In DNA form, the CDR3 reads TGCAGCGTTGCCTCGGCCCCACCTCGCTCCTACGAGCAGTACTTC. It codes for CSVASAPPRSYEQYF.

This clonotype was observed many times. The J gene is TRBJ1-1, the V gene TRBV3-1; 7 bases line up with TRBD1. V lost 5 bases and J lost 4; bases outside the gene matches: 7. Germline loops: CDR1 LGHDT, CDR2 YNNKEL (reference sequence). The CDR3 is made up of 14 amino acids. The CDR3 here is CASSSTGSGTEAFF. The CDR3 nucleotides read TGTGCCAGCAGCTCGACAGGGTCGGGCACTGAAGCTTTCTTT.

This chain connects TRBV5-1 to TRBJ1-2; D ambiguous. Germline V gene data show CDR1 as SGHRS and CDR2 as YFSETQ. The CDR3 totals 13 residues. V lost 0 bases and J lost 0, with 3 bases in between. The CDR3: CASSLDTNYGYTF. In DNA form, the CDR3 reads TGCGCCAGCAGCTTGGACACTAACTATGGCTACACCTTC.

This clonotype was detected ten times or more. The chain combines TRBV6-1 with TRBJ1-5; D is unresolved. The CDR3 sequence is 11 residues long. CDR1 is MNHNS, CDR2 SASEGT, per germline. V lost 3 bases, J lost 4 bases, and 1 base lay in between. CDR3 DNA: TGTGCCAGCAGTGAGAATCAGCCCCAGCATTTT. Its protein is CASSENQPQHF.

The CDR3 DNA sequence: TGTGCCAGCAGCGTAGACTCATTCCCTCCGGGGAAGCTGTTTTTT. Its protein product is CASSVDSFPPGKLFF. The rearrangement links TRBV9 to TRBJ2-2; a possible D gene is TRBD2 (5 bases). The CDR3 sequence is 15 residues long. Trimming cost V 0 bases and J 12 bases, with 18 bases left between them. The V gene's germline CDR1 is SGDLS and CDR2 YYNGEE.

A few counts support this clonotype. The chain couples TRBV6-5 to TRBJ1-5; D possibly corresponds to TRBD1 (6 bases). The V gene's germline CDR1 is MNHEY and CDR2 SVGAGI. V was cut by 5 bases and J by 7 bases, with 12 bases left in between. This CDR3 is 13 amino acids long. The CDR3 DNA reads TGTGCCAGCAGTCTTGAGGGGGAACAGCCCCAGCATTTT. Its protein is CASSLEGEQPQHF.

In this sample, this clonotype turned up a few times. This chain uses TRBV29-1 with TRBJ2-5, with TRBD1 matching over 7 bases. CDR3 length equals 13 residues. The V segment lost 4 bases and the J segment 1 base; nucleotides outside the gene matches: 3. Germline V CDR1 and CDR2: SQVTM, ANQGSEA. CDR3 nucleotide sequence: TGCAGCGTTGTTCGACAGGGCCAAGAGACCCAGTACTTC. Its protein product is CSVVRQGQETQYF.

This clonotype has just a few counts. The CDR3 here is CASSLAGAPVRTQYF. The CDR3 DNA follows: TGTGCCAGCAGCCTGGCCGGGGCCCCCGTGAGGACCCAGTACTTC. The V gene is TRBV3-1, the J gene TRBJ2-5, with D perhaps TRBD1 or TRBD2 (5 bases each). This CDR3 region has 15 residues. Per germline, CDR1 LGHDT and CDR2 YNNKEL (reference sequence). The germline V and J ends were trimmed by 4 bases and 7 bases, with 19 bases remaining between them.

This clonotype has a count of ten or more. V and J are TRBV6-1 and TRBJ1-1; TRBD1 agrees at 7 bases. CDR1 is MNHNS and CDR2 is SASEGT in the germline V gene. The CDR3 loop spans 12 amino acids. V gave up 6 bases and J gave up 10 bases; unmatched junction bases: 8. The CDR3 reads CASREGRGRAFF. CDR3 coding DNA: TGTGCCAGCAGAGAGGGCAGGGGGAGAGCTTTCTTT.

The chain has TRBV4-1 and TRBJ2-1; 10 bases fit TRBD2. The CDR3 has 15 amino acids. With 5 bases clipped from V and 4 bases from J, the junction kept 5 bases outside the gene matches. Germline values: CDR1 MGHRA, CDR2 YSYEKL. The CDR3, as DNA: TGCGCCAGCAGCGCGACTAGCGGGTCTTACAATGAGCAGTTCTTC. It translates to CASSATSGSYNEQFF.

The genes are TRBV12-3 or TRBV12-4 and TRBJ2-2, with TRBD2 matching over 12 bases. This CDR3 has 17 residues. The V gene end was trimmed by 2 bases and the J gene end by 5 bases; junction bases not matched to a gene: 6. CDR3 sequence reads: CASSLLFGTSGTGELFF. CDR3 in DNA: TGTGCCAGCAGTTTATTGTTCGGGACTAGCGGGACCGGGGAGCTGTTTTTT.

The chain links TRBV29-1 to TRBJ1-1, with TRBD1 matching 8 bases. The CDR3 totals 14 residues. The germline V gene encodes CDR1 SQVTM and CDR2 ANQGSEA. The CDR3 DNA sequence: TGCACCGGGGGGACAGGCCGACAGAACACTGAAGCTTTCTTT. This translates into CTGGTGRQNTEAFF.

V usage is TRBV11-2 and J usage is TRBJ2-1; 7 bases are a match to TRBD1. This CDR3 spans 16 amino acids. From germline, CDR1 is SGHAT and CDR2 FQNNGV. The junction had 11 bases not matched to a gene; V was cut back by 1 base and J by 8 bases. The CDR3: CASSLVTGNPWYEQFF. DNA of the CDR3: TGTGCCAGCAGCTTAGTGACAGGGAATCCCTGGTATGAGCAGTTCTTC.

The chain links TRBV5-1 to TRBJ1-5; D gene unclear. Germline V gene data show CDR1 as SGHRS and CDR2 as YFSETQ. V dropped 2 bases and J dropped 4 bases, with 7 bases sitting between them. The CDR3 covers 13 residues. CDR3 sequence reads: CASSFAENQPQHF. CDR3 in DNA: TGCGCCAGCAGCTTCGCGGAAAATCAGCCCCAGCATTTT. Full variable domain (outside the CDR3, taken from reference TRBV5-1 and TRBJ1-5): KAGVTQTPRYLIKTRGQQVTLSCSPISGHRSVSWYQQTPGQGLQFLFEYFSETQRNKGNFPGRFSGRQFSNSRSEMNVSTLELGDSALYLCASSFAENQPQHFGDGTRLSIL.

The V gene is TRBV20-1, the J gene TRBJ1-1, with D possibly matching TRBD1 (5 bases). Germline values: CDR1 DFQATT, CDR2 SNEGSKA (reference sequence). CDR3 size: 11 residues. The V gene lost 4 bases and the J gene lost 8 bases, with 11 bases spanning the gap. CDR3 sequence: CSAKGRVEAFF. CDR3 coding DNA: TGCAGTGCTAAGGGGAGAGTCGAAGCTTTCTTT.

The CDR3 DNA sequence: TGTGCCAGCAGTCTACCGAGACTAGCGGACGATGAGCAGTTCTTC. Translated, it gives CASSLPRLADDEQFF. The rearrangement links TRBV12-3 or TRBV12-4 to TRBJ2-1; 9 bases agree with TRBD2. With 5 bases clipped from V and 8 bases from J, the junction kept 10 bases outside the gene matches. CDR3 length: 15 residues.

This chain connects TRBV30 to TRBJ2-2; D is perhaps TRBD1 or TRBD2 (6 bases each). The CDR3 is 15 amino acids. V was cut by 6 bases and J by 1 base, with 15 bases left in between. Germline assignment: CDR1 GTSNPN and CDR2 SVGIG (reference sequence). The CDR3 coding sequence is TGTGCCTGCCCTAAGGGGGGCCAGAACACCGGGGAGCTGTTTTTT. It specifies CACPKGGQNTGELFF. The variable domain in full, completed from reference TRBV30 and TRBJ2-2, reads SQTIHQWPATLVQPVGSPLSLECTVEGTSNPNLYWYRQAAGRGLQLLFYSVGIGQISSEVPQNLSASRPQDRQFILSSKKLLLSDSGFYLCACPKGGQNTGELFFGEGSRLTVL.

This chain links TRBV6-5 with TRBJ1-6; D possibly corresponds to TRBD1 (5 bases). Trimming removed 6 bases at V and 8 bases at J, with 17 bases between. There are 15 residues in the CDR3. The germline V gene has CDR1 MNHEY and CDR2 SVGAGI. CDR3 sequence reads: CASSPARAIHSPLHF. In DNA form, the CDR3 reads TGTGCCAGCAGCCCTGCCAGGGCTATTCATTCACCCCTCCACTTT.

This clonotype has just a few counts. The V call is TRBV20-1, the J call TRBJ2-3; D perhaps matches TRBD1 (6 bases). The CDR3 loop spans 13 amino acids. The V gene's germline CDR1 is DFQATT and CDR2 SNEGSKA (reference sequence). The CDR3 reads CSLIRGNTDTQYF. CDR3 bases: TGCAGCTTAATCAGGGGCAACACAGATACGCAGTATTTT.

This clonotype was found a few times. The chain carries TRBV28 and TRBJ2-7; D may be TRBD2 (6 bases). The germline V and J ends were trimmed by 11 bases and 3 bases, with 20 bases remaining between them. Germline CDR1 is MDHEN and CDR2 is SYDVKM. This CDR3 has 14 amino acids. This CDR3 is CAASPGGMRYEQYF. For the CDR3, the DNA is TGTGCCGCCTCCCCCGGAGGGATGCGCTACGAGCAGTACTTC.

This clonotype was counted ten times or more. The genes are TRBV29-1 and TRBJ2-5; D remains ambiguous. Trimming left V 4 bases short and J 9 bases short, with 12 bases between. The CDR3 contains 11 residues. CDR1 SQVTM and CDR2 ANQGSEA come from the germline V gene. Here the CDR3 DNA reads TGCAGCGTTGCCACCTTTGGTTCCCAGTACTTC. Its protein product is CSVATFGSQYF.